One sample yielded the 28 T cell receptor beta chains listed below, sequenced in a study of cytomegalovirus exposure and HLA in healthy donors. The study ran its PCR with 60 Vbeta and 13 Jbeta primers. TCRdb's table, derived via immunoSEQ multiplex PCR, lists solely in-frame clones and lacks some. The sample lists about 150,000 clones; about 80% were seen once. Sequencing was carried out using PBMCs. The receptors shown here come from a woman aged 50 to 60 in good health and CMV-seropositive.

The chain links TRBV27 to TRBJ1-6; the match to TRBD1 covers 8 bases. Germline V gene sequence: CDR1 MNHEY, CDR2 SMNVEV (reference sequence). The CDR3 loop spans 14 amino acids. V trimming: 7 bases; J trimming: 7 bases; junction bases outside the gene matches: 6. The CDR3: CASKAQGANSPLHF. The CDR3 region has the DNA TGTGCCAGCAAGGCCCAGGGGGCGAATTCACCCCTCCACTTT.

In nucleotides, the CDR3 is TGTGCCAGCAGCTCAGGACAGGGTGTTCAGCCCCAGCATTTT. It is translated as CASSSGQGVQPQHF. The chain joins TRBV5-6 to TRBJ1-5; TRBD1 matches 8 bases. The V gene's germline CDR1 is SGHDT and CDR2 YYEEEE. V was pared by 3 bases and J by 6 bases, with 5 bases of the junction left unmatched. The CDR3 sequence is 14 residues long.

The gene calls are TRBV2 and TRBJ2-2; possible D gene TRBD1, 5 bases. The CDR3 covers 14 residues. V dropped 4 bases and J dropped 6 bases, with 12 bases sitting between them. Germline V lookup: CDR1 SNHLY, CDR2 FYNNEI. CDR3 loop: CASSVVGEAGELFF. The CDR3 nucleotides are TGTGCCAGCAGTGTGGTAGGGGAAGCCGGGGAGCTGTTTTTT.

This chain joins TRBV27 and TRBJ1-6; D might be TRBD1 (5 bases). Germline CDR1 and CDR2: MNHEY and SMNVEV (reference sequence). CDR3 size: 13 residues. V lost 7 bases and J lost 1, with 5 bases in between. The CDR3 loop is CASKGSYNSPLHF. DNA of the CDR3: TGTGCCAGCAAGGGGTCCTATAATTCACCCCTCCACTTT.

The chain links TRBV6-1 to TRBJ1-5; possibly TRBD1 for D (6 bases). Germline assignment: CDR1 MNHNS and CDR2 SASEGT. With 7 bases removed from V and 5 bases from J, the gap between germline ends came to 15 bases. The CDR3 spans 14 residues. The CDR3 nucleotides read TGTGCCAGCACCCCACAGGGCCGATATCAGCCCCAGCATTTT. Translating it yields CASTPQGRYQPQHF.

The rearrangement uses TRBV4-3 and TRBJ2-7; D may be TRBD2 (5 bases). Germline V gene data show CDR1 as LGHNA and CDR2 as YSLEER. The CDR3 has 14 residues. V was trimmed by 4 bases and J by 1 base, leaving 11 bases between them. The CDR3 protein is CASSRGVGSYEQYF. DNA for the CDR3: TGCGCCAGCAGCCGGGGAGTAGGGTCCTACGAGCAGTACTTC.

This clone was counted once. A read error may produce the germline difference seen at one junction end. The CDR3 sequence is CASSQTSDLSYDQYF. In DNA form, the CDR3 reads TGTGCCAGCAGCCAAACTAGCGACCTCTCCTACGATCAGTACTTC. V gene TRBV7-8 combines with J gene TRBJ2-7, with 7 bases lining up with TRBD2. CDR3 size: 15 residues. Germline CDR1 and CDR2: SGHVS and FQNEAQ. The whole variable domain, filled in from reference TRBV7-8 and TRBJ2-7, reads GAGVSQSPRYKVAKRGQDVALRCDPISGHVSLFWYQQALGQGPEFLTYFQNEAQLDKSGLPSDRFFAERPEGSVSTLKIQRTQQEDSAVYLCASSQTSDLSYDQYFGPGTRLTVT.

V is TRBV6-5 and J is TRBJ1-4; D is possibly TRBD1 (6 bases). The CDR3 extends over 15 amino acids. Germline V lookup: CDR1 MNHEY, CDR2 SVGAGI. V was shortened by 6 bases and J by 2 bases, with 13 bases between the two germline ends. The CDR3 region has the DNA TGTGCCAGCAGGAGCTGGACAGCGACTAATGAAAAACTGTTTTTT. The encoded protein is CASRSWTATNEKLFF.

This chain connects TRBV11-2 to TRBJ2-1, with unresolved D. Germline assignment: CDR1 SGHAT and CDR2 FQNNGV. CDR3 length: 13 residues. Trimming pared 6 bases from V and 3 bases from J, leaving 9 bases between. The CDR3 DNA sequence: TGTGCCAGCAGTACAGCTCTCTACAATGAGCAGTTCTTC. This translates into CASSTALYNEQFF. The variable domain in full, completed from reference TRBV11-2 and TRBJ2-1, reads EAGVAQSPRYKIIEKRQSVAFWCNPISGHATLYWYQQILGQGPKLLIQFQNNGVVDDSQLPKDRFSAERLKGVDSTLKIQPAKLEDSAVYLCASSTALYNEQFFGPGTRLTVL.

CDR3 sequence reads: CASRTGASGYTF. The CDR3 region has the DNA TGTGCCAGCAGAACAGGGGCGAGTGGCTACACCTTC. This rearrangement joins TRBV9 to TRBJ1-2, with 7 nucleotides matching TRBD1. Germline V lookup: CDR1 SGDLS, CDR2 YYNGEE. The CDR3 extends over 12 amino acids. After removal of 5 bases from V and 7 bases from J, the junction contained 5 bases not matched to a gene.

The count of this clone is one. The chain uses TRBV19 and TRBJ2-1, with D perhaps TRBD2 (6 bases). The CDR3 has 15 residues. V was trimmed by 7 bases and J by 5 bases, leaving 18 bases between them. Germline CDR1 is LNHDA and CDR2 is SQIVND (reference sequence). The CDR3 is CASTGGTYLHNEQFF. As DNA, the CDR3 is TGTGCCAGTACAGGTGGGACTTACCTACACAATGAGCAGTTCTTC.

This chain joins TRBV4-1 and TRBJ2-7; a weak D match, TRBD1 (6 bases). The germline V gene has CDR1 MGHRA and CDR2 YSYEKL. Between the trimmed V and J ends, which lost 1 base and 3 bases, there was a span of 13 bases. The CDR3 totals 15 residues. The CDR3 sequence: CASSQADTGLYEQYF. As DNA, the CDR3 is TGCGCCAGCAGCCAAGCGGACACAGGGCTCTACGAGCAGTACTTC.

This clone appeared a few times. V gene TRBV5-4 combines with J gene TRBJ2-3; TRBD2 aligns across 9 bases. CDR3 length: 14 residues. The germline V gene has CDR1 SGHNT and CDR2 YYREEE (reference sequence). Losses at the gene ends were 10 bases for V and 3 bases for J; bases not matched to a gene: 9. This CDR3 is CAGRSGLATDTQYF. CDR3 DNA: TGTGCCGGTAGATCCGGACTAGCGACAGATACGCAGTATTTT.

The V and J genes are TRBV19 and TRBJ1-1; 8 bases agree with TRBD1. The CDR3 has 14 amino acids. The J segment lost 7 bases and the V segment lost 4 bases, leaving 8 bases of the junction unmatched. Per germline, CDR1 LNHDA and CDR2 SQIVND (reference sequence). The CDR3 DNA is TGTGCCAGTAGTAGGGACAGGAGCCTTTTTGAAGCTTTCTTT. Its translation is CASSRDRSLFEAFF.

The gene calls are TRBV7-2 and TRBJ2-1; the D gene is possibly TRBD2 (6 bases). The CDR3 totals 17 residues. The V and J ends lost 5 bases and 7 bases respectively, with 24 bases between them. Germline-derived CDR1 and CDR2 are SGHTA and FQGNSA. The CDR3: CASSPIGRRGKANEQFF. CDR3 coding DNA: TGTGCCAGCAGCCCTATTGGACGGAGGGGTAAGGCTAATGAGCAGTTCTTC.

The genes are TRBV5-6 and TRBJ2-1; 8 bases map to TRBD2. Germline trimming cut 2 bases from V and 3 bases from J; bases unmatched to any gene: 1. Germline V gene data show CDR1 as SGHDT and CDR2 as YYEEEE. The length of the CDR3 is 14 residues. CDR3 DNA sequence: TGTGCCAGCAGCTTCGGGACTAGCTACAATGAGCAGTTCTTC. As protein: CASSFGTSYNEQFF.

This clone was seen once. The rearrangement uses TRBV5-1 and TRBJ1-2, with 9 bases lining up with TRBD1. Looked up from germline, CDR1 is SGHRS and CDR2 is YFSETQ. CDR3 length: 17 residues. Trimming at V came to 4 bases and at J to 2 bases, leaving 12 bases not matched to a gene. The CDR3 DNA is TGCGCCAGCAGCAATCGCCCAGGAACAGGGGGCAACTATGGCTACACCTTC. This encodes CASSNRPGTGGNYGYTF. The entire variable domain, with the rest obtained from reference TRBV5-1 and TRBJ1-2, is as follows: KAGVTQTPRYLIKTRGQQVTLSCSPISGHRSVSWYQQTPGQGLQFLFEYFSETQRNKGNFPGRFSGRQFSNSRSEMNVSTLELGDSALYLCASSNRPGTGGNYGYTFGSGTRLTVV.

The chain is built from TRBV5-1 and TRBJ2-7; 14 bases line up with TRBD2. Germline trimming cut 3 bases from V and 0 bases from J; bases unmatched to any gene: 5. CDR1 is SGHRS, CDR2 YFSETQ, per germline. CDR3 length equals 17 residues. CDR3 loop: CASSWGTSGGRSYEQYF. The CDR3 nucleotides are TGCGCCAGCAGCTGGGGGACTAGCGGGGGCCGCTCCTACGAGCAGTACTTC.

The gene calls are TRBV6-1 and TRBJ2-3; 7 bases are shared with TRBD1. This CDR3 has 14 residues. V was clipped by 7 bases and J by 4 bases; unmatched bases: 8. Germline V lookup: CDR1 MNHNS, CDR2 SASEGT. CDR3 DNA: TGTGCCAGCACCCACAGGGGCTCGGCAGATACGCAGTATTTT. Protein sequence: CASTHRGSADTQYF.

This clone was recorded a few times. V gene TRBV27 combines with J gene TRBJ1-3, with 9 bases aligning to TRBD1. CDR1 and CDR2 (germline): MNHEY, SMNVEV (reference sequence). This CDR3 has 15 residues. Unmatched junction bases numbered 11, after V lost 8 bases and J lost 6 bases. CDR3 amino acids: CASAPQGAIANTIYF. CDR3 in DNA: TGTGCCAGCGCCCCACAGGGGGCTATAGCAAACACCATATATTTT.

There are a few counts of this clone. The genes are TRBV2 and TRBJ2-3; TRBD2 matches 11 bases. The germline gives CDR1 SNHLY, CDR2 FYNNEI. V shed 3 bases, J shed 5 bases, and the junction held 4 bases outside the gene matches. This CDR3 has 15 residues. The CDR3 region is CASSERLAGKDTQYF. As DNA, the CDR3 is TGTGCCAGCAGTGAGAGACTAGCGGGGAAAGATACGCAGTATTTT. The whole variable domain, filled in from reference TRBV2 and TRBJ2-3, reads EPEVTQTPSHQVTQMGQEVILRCVPISNHLYFYWYRQILGQKVEFLVSFYNNEISEKSEIFDDQFSVERPDGSNFTLKIRSTKLEDSAMYFCASSERLAGKDTQYFGPGTRLTVL.

The chain combines TRBV13 with TRBJ2-3; 10 bases match TRBD2. This CDR3 is 16 amino acids long. The germline gives CDR1 PRHDT, CDR2 FYEKMQ (reference sequence). J lost 4 bases, V lost 4 bases, and 8 bases had no gene match. CDR3: CASSSAGGLGADTQYF. The CDR3 bases are TGTGCCAGCAGCTCAGCGGGGGGGCTGGGGGCAGATACGCAGTATTTT.

The chain couples TRBV27 to TRBJ1-2, with TRBD1 matching 7 bases. Germline V gene lookup returns CDR1 MNHEY and CDR2 SMNVEV (reference sequence). J lost 8 bases, V lost 3 bases, and 18 bases had no gene match. This CDR3 is 17 amino acids long. The CDR3 sequence: CASSFEGRGFSLKGYTF. CDR3 in DNA: TGTGCCAGCAGTTTTGAGGGCAGGGGGTTTTCTTTGAAGGGCTACACCTTC.

The chain recombines TRBV30 with TRBJ1-2; 9 bases match TRBD1. V shed 2 bases and J 8 bases; nucleotides not matched to a gene: 6. Germline CDR1 and CDR2: GTSNPN and SVGIG (reference sequence). The CDR3 runs to 13 residues. DNA of the CDR3: TGTGCCTGGAGTCCAGGACAGGGGCGCGGCTACACCTTC. Amino acid sequence: CAWSPGQGRGYTF.

The rearrangement links TRBV10-3 to TRBJ2-7; D may be TRBD1 (6 bases). This CDR3 region has 15 residues. Germline CDR1 and CDR2: ENHRY and SYGVKD. V shed 6 bases and J shed 5 bases, with 20 bases lying between them. The CDR3 DNA sequence: TGTGCCATCAGGACGGAAAGGGGGAATCGCAACGAGCAGTACTTC. Its translation is CAIRTERGNRNEQYF.

The chain uses TRBV30 and TRBJ1-2; tentative D call: TRBD1 (5 bases). V lost 7 bases to trimming and J lost 4 bases, with 13 bases between them. Per the germline V gene, CDR1 is GTSNPN and CDR2 is SVGIG (reference sequence). This CDR3 spans 12 amino acids. The CDR3 sequence is CASWGGSYGYTF. CDR3 nucleotides: TGTGCCTCATGGGGGGGTTCCTATGGCTACACCTTC. Full variable domain (outside the CDR3, taken from reference TRBV30 and TRBJ1-2): SQTIHQWPATLVQPVGSPLSLECTVEGTSNPNLYWYRQAAGRGLQLLFYSVGIGQISSEVPQNLSASRPQDRQFILSSKKLLLSDSGFYLCASWGGSYGYTFGSGTRLTVV.

CDR3 region: CSASYTGELFF. CDR3 nucleotide sequence: TGCAGTGCTAGTTATACCGGGGAGCTGTTTTTT. The chain uses TRBV20-1 and TRBJ2-2; no reliable D call. From germline, CDR1 is DFQATT and CDR2 SNEGSKA (reference sequence). The V end was cut by 3 bases, the J end by 5 bases, with 4 bases between. The CDR3 has 11 residues.

This chain uses TRBV14 with TRBJ1-3; a possible D gene is TRBD1 (5 bases). Germline CDR1 SGHDN, CDR2 FVKESK. Trimming pared 1 base from V and 4 bases from J, leaving 8 bases between. The CDR3 contains 14 residues. CDR3 in amino acids: CASSQGGPGNTIYF. The CDR3 coding sequence is TGTGCCAGCAGCCAAGGGGGCCCGGGAAACACCATATATTTT.